In this sample, the clone carrying this TCR beta chain turned up many times. Antigen: not known. J was trimmed by 2 bases and V by 4 bases; bases with no gene match: 5. Per the germline V gene, CDR1 is SGHKS and CDR2 is YYEKEE (reference sequence). The length of the CDR3 is 15 residues. The entry originates in a study of glioma-infiltrating T cells. Study findings and constraints: Tissue and blood shared very few CDR3 sequences. Non-neoplastic patients had below-expected tissue-blood divergence, while all gliomas exceeded expectation.

TCR alpha and beta CDR3 regions were amplified from RNA using iRepertoire nested multiplex PCR. Via MiXCR, TCRdb re-called the multiplex PCR reads, giving one row per CDR3 protein. The sample has 100,000 to 150,000 distinct CDR3 sequences; more than 20% are singletons. The sequenced material came from glioma tissue, nonneoplastic brain tissue, or PBMCs (not recorded which). The chain combines TRBV5-5 with TRBJ2-5; 10 bases are shared with TRBD2. The TCR originated in a human donor with low-grade glioma or glioblastoma, undergoing nonglioma brain surgery, or in good health (not recorded which). The CDR3 reads CASSPSGSPQETQYF. The CDR3 bases are TGTGCCAGCAGCCCTAGCGGGAGCCCTCAAGAGACCCAGTACTTC.